The 9 T cell receptor beta chains below were found in one sample sequenced in a study of blood T cell repertoires in COVID-19. Clones were read by immunoSEQ multiplex PCR, and TCRdb kept only the in-frame ones, dropping some. The sample lists 250,000 to 350,000 clones, 90% occurring once. Sequencing was performed on PBMCs or T cells enriched from blood (not recorded which). These receptors were taken from a man between 60 and 75 years old who had recovered from COVID-19.

The chain couples TRBV12-5 to TRBJ1-1; 9 nucleotides align to TRBD1. Germline CDR1 reads LGHNT; CDR2 reads FRNRAP. This CDR3 is built from 16 residues. The junction had 8 bases not matched to a gene; V was cut back by 6 bases and J by 0 bases. DNA of the CDR3: TGTGCTAGTGGCCTCGGGACAGGGAAAATGAACACTGAAGCTTTCTTT. Its translation is CASGLGTGKMNTEAFF.

The chain recombines TRBV3-1 (or the pseudogene TRBV3-2) with TRBJ1-1; TRBD1 agrees at 7 bases. With V trimmed by 1 base and J by 6 bases, 5 bases remained unmatched. Germline V gene lookup returns CDR1 LGHDT and CDR2 YNNKEL (reference sequence). The CDR3 has 14 residues. The CDR3 sequence is CASSQGQGIAEAFF. In DNA form, the CDR3 reads TGTGCCAGCAGCCAAGGACAGGGCATCGCTGAAGCTTTCTTT.

V gene TRBV4-1 combines with J gene TRBJ2-7; TRBD1 might be the D (6 bases). V was pared by 4 bases and J by 7 bases, with 26 bases between. The length of the CDR3 is 17 residues. Germline assignment: CDR1 MGHRA and CDR2 YSYEKL. The CDR3 loop reads CASSPPLVGTARGEQYF. CDR3 in DNA: TGCGCCAGCAGCCCACCCCTTGTGGGGACCGCGAGGGGGGAGCAGTACTTC.

V gene TRBV24-1 combines with J gene TRBJ1-4; 8 bases map to TRBD1. The CDR3 totals 16 residues. Germline loops: CDR1 KGHDR, CDR2 SFDVKD. V lost 3 bases, J lost 7 bases, and 9 bases stayed unmatched. CDR3 nucleotides: TGTGCCACCAGTGATCCAATACAGGGGGGAGTTGAAAAACTGTTTTTT. Translating gives CATSDPIQGGVEKLFF.

As concerns this clone: Other DNA sequences in the sample encode the same CDR3. The CDR3 nucleotides read TGTGCCAGCAGTTCGGGACTCAGTCAGCCCCAGCATTTT. Translated: CASSSGLSQPQHF. The rearrangement links TRBV12-3 or TRBV12-4 to TRBJ1-5; a possible D gene is TRBD1 (5 bases). Trimming took 4 bases from V and 6 from J, leaving 10 bases between them. CDR3 length: 13 residues.

The genes are TRBV7-9 and TRBJ1-1; 7 bases align to TRBD1. The CDR3 is made up of 14 amino acids. With V trimmed by 3 bases and J by 6 bases, 7 bases remained unmatched. Per germline, CDR1 SEHNR and CDR2 FQNEAQ (reference sequence). The CDR3 reads CASSLTGIISEAFF. The CDR3 DNA is TGTGCCAGCAGCTTGACAGGGATTATCTCTGAAGCTTTCTTT.

The chain combines TRBV28 with TRBJ2-7; TRBD1 matches 10 bases. Germline V CDR1 and CDR2: MDHEN, SYDVKM. Germline trimming cut 8 bases from V and 4 bases from J; bases unmatched to any gene: 11. This CDR3 contains 15 residues. CDR3 DNA: TGTGCCAGCGACGCCTCCGGGACAGGGGTATACGAGCAGTACTTC. Translated, it gives CASDASGTGVYEQYF.

About this clone itself: Additional DNA sequences in this sample encode the identical CDR3. This chain links TRBV7-6 with TRBJ2-7, with D uncertain. V lost 1 base and J 3 bases, leaving 10 bases between the germline ends. The CDR3 length is 14 residues. Looked up from germline, CDR1 is SGHVS and CDR2 is FNYEAQ. Written as DNA, the CDR3 is TGTGCCAGCAGCTTAGGGGCCGGTAGCTACGAGCAGTACTTC. It is translated as CASSLGAGSYEQYF.

V and J are TRBV2 and TRBJ1-5; weak D call: TRBD1 (6 bases). V lost 7 bases and J 2 bases, leaving 12 bases between the germline ends. CDR3 length: 14 residues. Germline CDR1 reads SNHLY; CDR2 reads FYNNEI. The CDR3 DNA reads as TGTGCCAGCAACCAGGACAGCCGCAATCAGCCCCAGCATTTT. Its protein is CASNQDSRNQPQHF.